The 16 T cell receptor beta chains in this list originate from one sample, sequenced in a study of blood T cell repertoires in COVID-19 (dated by TCRdb to about 2020). The method behind the library was the immunoSEQ multiplex PCR assay. Drawn from immuneACCESS, this table holds only the in-frame rearrangements with V and J called that TCRdb kept. Clones are partly lost; checked studies trace under half to an unresolved V gene and leave the rest unexplained. The sample table shows around 140,000 clones, and about 80% are seen once. About 3.5% of the sample lies in the top ten. The sample taken for sequencing was peripheral blood. All receptors derive from a man between 70 and 80 years old who had recovered from COVID-19.

The rearrangement links TRBV18 to TRBJ1-2, with D tentatively TRBD1 (5 bases). The germline V gene has CDR1 KGHSH and CDR2 LQKENI. This CDR3 is 16 amino acids long. Trimming removed 6 bases at V and 7 bases at J, with 24 bases between. The DNA for the CDR3 is TGTGCCAGCTCCCCGAAGAGCTCGTCAGCCGGGGGTGGCTACACCTTC. Translated: CASSPKSSSAGGGYTF.

This chain uses TRBV18 with TRBJ1-2; the match to TRBD1 covers 9 bases. The junction had 9 bases not matched to a gene; V was cut back by 2 bases and J by 8 bases. The CDR3 is 15 residues long. Germline CDR1 and CDR2: KGHSH and LQKENI. This chain's CDR3 is CASSPGGQGLGGYTF. The CDR3 coding sequence is TGTGCCAGCTCACCAGGGGGACAGGGCCTCGGGGGCTACACCTTC.

The chain uses TRBV7-9 and TRBJ1-1; TRBD1 aligns across 8 bases. V lost 4 bases and J lost 1; bases outside the gene matches: 2. CDR3 length: 14 amino acids. Germline V lookup: CDR1 SEHNR, CDR2 FQNEAQ (reference sequence). In DNA, the CDR3 is TGTGCCAGCAGCTGGGGACAGGAGAACACTGAAGCTTTCTTT. The encoded protein is CASSWGQENTEAFF.

The rearrangement joins TRBV19 to TRBJ2-1; 8 bases agree with TRBD2. Germline trimming cut 4 bases from V and 0 bases from J; bases unmatched to any gene: 2. Germline assignment: CDR1 LNHDA and CDR2 SQIVND (reference sequence). The CDR3 spans 15 residues. The CDR3 DNA reads as TGTGCCAGTAGTAGGCGGGGGGCCTCCTACAATGAGCAGTTCTTC. Its protein product is CASSRRGASYNEQFF.

This chain joins TRBV11-2 and TRBJ2-7; the match to TRBD2 covers 7 bases. There are 13 residues in the CDR3. V was clipped by 1 base and J by 4 bases; unmatched bases: 1. Germline-derived CDR1 and CDR2 are SGHAT and FQNNGV. CDR3 sequence: CASSLVGGYEQYF. CDR3 sequence (DNA): TGTGCCAGCAGCTTAGTGGGAGGGTACGAGCAGTACTTC. The full variable domain, in which reference TRBV11-2 and TRBJ2-7 provide the parts outside the CDR3, is EAGVAQSPRYKIIEKRQSVAFWCNPISGHATLYWYQQILGQGPKLLIQFQNNGVVDDSQLPKDRFSAERLKGVDSTLKIQPAKLEDSAVYLCASSLVGGYEQYFGPGTRLTVT.

The rearrangement uses TRBV30 and TRBJ2-7; 7 bases line up with TRBD1. Germline CDR1 GTSNPN, CDR2 SVGIG (reference sequence). The CDR3 runs 15 residues. Trimming at V came to 0 bases and at J to 2 bases, leaving 7 bases not matched to a gene. The CDR3 sequence is CAWSVGHRGTYEQYF. CDR3 DNA sequence: TGTGCCTGGAGTGTGGGGCACAGGGGAACCTACGAGCAGTACTTC.

This sequence joins TRBV4-3 and TRBJ1-4; D remains ambiguous. Trimming cost V 0 bases and J 4 bases, with 12 bases left between them. Germline lookup yields CDR1 LGHNA and CDR2 YSLEER. CDR3 size: 16 residues. The CDR3 nucleotides read TGCGCCAGCAGCCAAGAAAGATGGGGAGTTAATGAAAAACTGTTTTTT. It specifies CASSQERWGVNEKLFF.

The rearrangement joins TRBV5-1 to TRBJ1-4, with no clear D. The CDR3 loop spans 15 amino acids. Germline lookup yields CDR1 SGHRS and CDR2 YFSETQ. Deletions cut 0 bases from V and 3 bases from J, with 9 bases between. The CDR3 bases are TGCGCCAGCAGCTTGGACGGGGTTGCTAATGAAAAACTGTTTTTT. Translation: CASSLDGVANEKLFF. Filled out from reference TRBV5-1 and TRBJ1-4, the complete variable domain reads KAGVTQTPRYLIKTRGQQVTLSCSPISGHRSVSWYQQTPGQGLQFLFEYFSETQRNKGNFPGRFSGRQFSNSRSEMNVSTLELGDSALYLCASSLDGVANEKLFFGSGTQLSVL.

This clone was picked up one time. The V gene is TRBV6-5, the J gene TRBJ1-1, with TRBD1 as a possible D gene (6 bases). The CDR3 covers 14 residues. Germline values: CDR1 MNHEY, CDR2 SVGAGI. With 0 bases removed from V and 6 bases from J, the gap between germline ends came to 11 bases. CDR3 sequence reads: CASSYSNRVAEAFF. The CDR3 DNA sequence: TGTGCCAGCAGTTACTCGAACAGGGTTGCTGAAGCTTTCTTT.

V usage is TRBV27 and J usage is TRBJ2-1; 9 bases agree with TRBD2. CDR3 length: 15 residues. The trim removed 1 base at V and 6 bases at J, leaving 4 bases unmatched. CDR1 and CDR2 from the germline V gene are MNHEY and SMNVEV (reference sequence). The CDR3 DNA follows: TGTGCCAGCAGTTTATTAGCGGGAGCTGGCAATGAGCAGTTCTTC. Translated, it gives CASSLLAGAGNEQFF.

The chain joins TRBV27 to TRBJ1-1; 7 positions match TRBD1. The length of the CDR3 is 14 residues. V dropped 7 bases and J dropped 5; count of bases not matched to a gene: 10. The germline V gene has CDR1 MNHEY and CDR2 SMNVEV (reference sequence). CDR3 in amino acids: CASNWHRGATEAFF. The CDR3 DNA follows: TGTGCCAGCAATTGGCACAGGGGTGCGACTGAAGCTTTCTTT.

The J gene is TRBJ2-7, the V gene TRBV6-2 or TRBV6-3; D is perhaps TRBD2 (6 bases). The germline V gene encodes CDR1 MNHEY and CDR2 SVGEGT. This CDR3 has 15 residues. V gave up 2 bases and J gave up 1 base, with 12 bases separating them. The CDR3 loop reads CASSYGVRESYEQYF. For the CDR3, the DNA is TGTGCCAGCAGTTACGGCGTGCGGGAATCCTACGAGCAGTACTTC.

V and J are TRBV4-1 and TRBJ1-4, with TRBD1 matching 8 bases. The CDR3 has 15 residues. J lost 6 bases, V lost 6 bases, and 9 bases had no gene match. Germline V gene lookup returns CDR1 MGHRA and CDR2 YSYEKL. The CDR3 here is CASSSGGAIYEKLFF. In DNA form, the CDR3 reads TGCGCCAGCAGTTCAGGGGGCGCGATATATGAAAAACTGTTTTTT.

The chain links TRBV27 to TRBJ2-3; tentative D call: TRBD2 (5 bases). Germline CDR1 is MNHEY and CDR2 is SMNVEV (reference sequence). With 6 bases removed from V and 0 bases from J, the gap between germline ends came to 7 bases. The CDR3 has 13 amino acids. The CDR3 reads CASRWTSTDTQYF. Written as DNA, the CDR3 is TGTGCCAGCAGATGGACTAGCACAGATACGCAGTATTTT.

This rearrangement joins TRBV5-1 to TRBJ2-7, with TRBD1 as a possible D gene (5 bases). V was shortened by 0 bases and J by 2 bases, with 12 bases between the two germline ends. Germline CDR1 and CDR2: SGHRS and YFSETQ. The length of the CDR3 is 15 residues. CDR3 in amino acids: CASSLAGAATYEQYF. CDR3 DNA sequence: TGCGCCAGCAGCTTGGCTGGGGCGGCCACCTACGAGCAGTACTTC.

This sequence joins TRBV7-7 and TRBJ2-5; D may be TRBD2 (5 bases). Trimming took 5 bases from V and 1 from J, leaving 8 bases between them. This CDR3 spans 13 amino acids. CDR1 and CDR2 (germline): SSHAT, FNYEAQ (reference sequence). In DNA, the CDR3 is TGTGCCAGCAGCACGGGGTTCCAAGAGACCCAGTACTTC. This gives the protein CASSTGFQETQYF.